These T cell receptor beta chains were read from a single sample in a study of graft-versus-host responses after intestinal transplantation. TCRdb's table, derived via immunoSEQ multiplex PCR, lists solely in-frame clones and lacks some. The repertoire holds about 96,000 clones, more than 85% seen once, with 0.15% to 0.2% in the top ten. The antigens these receptors bind are not known. The sequences come from unstimulated CD4+ T cells sorted from spleen or lymph node cells, collected before intestinal transplant. All receptors derive from a human donor who received an intestinal transplant. CDR3s include the opening cysteine and the closing phenylalanine or tryptophan. The D gene is left open where the match is weak.

cdr3_aa j_call d_call v_call
CAWSPLGGTEAFF TRBJ1-1 . TRBV30
CALLAGETYEQYF TRBJ2-7 TRBD2 TRBV30
CASSLAREEDEQYF TRBJ2-7 TRBD2 TRBV5-1
CASSLDPGNTEAFF TRBJ1-1 . TRBV5-6
CASSSQDGPGFYNSPLHF TRBJ1-6 . TRBV25-1
CAISAQQGNTEAFF TRBJ1-1 . TRBV10-3
CASSDSGQGDYGYTF TRBJ1-2 TRBD1 TRBV25-1
CASRRDTTYSPLHF TRBJ1-6 . TRBV27
CASSEDPRSTAFF TRBJ1-1 . TRBV6-1
CASSPEPSYNEQFF TRBJ2-1 . TRBV7-6
CASSYRGGSDTQYF TRBJ2-3 . TRBV6-5
CASSRDKNYGYTF TRBJ1-2 . TRBV18
CASSQDLLSGGEGQPQHF TRBJ1-5 . TRBV4-2
CASSRLAGDGEQYF TRBJ2-7 . TRBV21-1
CATSRDGISSTYEQYF TRBJ2-7 . TRBV15
CASSEGGVEETQYF TRBJ2-5 . TRBV19
CASSWNSAMNTGELFF TRBJ2-2 . TRBV5-1
CASSPRGQGPYEQYF TRBJ2-7 TRBD1 TRBV5-1
CASSSLSPQGSYEQYF TRBJ2-7 . TRBV28
CASRKQGAGYEQYF TRBJ2-7 TRBD1 TRBV27
CASSSPGQVLSGANVLTF TRBJ2-6 TRBD1 TRBV27
CASSPAGGVQNTEAFF TRBJ1-1 TRBD1 TRBV7-3
CAWSKIQGAAYNSPLHF TRBJ1-6 TRBD1 TRBV30
CASSPRDSLNTEAFF TRBJ1-1 TRBD1 TRBV19
CASSFEGLAGETQYF TRBJ2-5 TRBD2 TRBV5-1
CASSLAGETQYF TRBJ2-5 . TRBV5-1
CASSSGQGDGYTF TRBJ1-2 TRBD1 TRBV6-5
CASSLDRNRGNTEAFF TRBJ1-1 TRBD1 TRBV5-1
CASSLGEGGELFF TRBJ2-2 . TRBV5-1